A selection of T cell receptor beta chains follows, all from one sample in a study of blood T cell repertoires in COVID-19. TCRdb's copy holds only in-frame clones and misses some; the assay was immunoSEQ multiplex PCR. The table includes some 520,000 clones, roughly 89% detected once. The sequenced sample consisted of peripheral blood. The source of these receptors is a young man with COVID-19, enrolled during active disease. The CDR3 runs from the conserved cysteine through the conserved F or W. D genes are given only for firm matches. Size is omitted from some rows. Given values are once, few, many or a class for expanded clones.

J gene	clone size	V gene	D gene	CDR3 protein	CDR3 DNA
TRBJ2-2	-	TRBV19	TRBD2	CASSTNGRRTGELFF	TGTGCCAGTAGCACTAACGGGAGGCGTACCGGGGAGCTGTTTTTT
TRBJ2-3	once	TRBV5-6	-	CASIHYRGPASTDTQYF	TGTGCCAGCATCCATTATCGCGGTCCCGCTAGCACAGATACGCAGTATTTT
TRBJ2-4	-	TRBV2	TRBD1	CASNTGTVKNIQYF	TGTGCCAGCAATACCGGGACAGTCAAAAACATTCAGTACTTC
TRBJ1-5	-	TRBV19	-	CASMTGGYSNQPQHF	TGTGCCAGTATGACCGGGGGTTATAGCAATCAGCCCCAGCATTTT
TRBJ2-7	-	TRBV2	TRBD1	CASIRQGTYEQYF	TGTGCCAGCATTCGACAGGGAACCTACGAGCAGTACTTC
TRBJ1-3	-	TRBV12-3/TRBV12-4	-	CASSPASDTIYF	TGTGCCAGCAGTCCCGCTAGCGACACCATATATTTT
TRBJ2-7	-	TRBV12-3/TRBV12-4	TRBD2	CASSFGGDEQYF	TGTGCCAGCAGTTTTGGGGGGGACGAGCAGTACTTC
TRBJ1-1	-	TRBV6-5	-	CASQRLMNTEAFF	TGTGCCAGCCAAAGACTAATGAACACTGAAGCTTTCTTT
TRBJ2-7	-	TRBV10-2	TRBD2	CASLAGESYEQYF	TGCGCCAGCCTAGCGGGAGAATCTTACGAGCAGTACTTC
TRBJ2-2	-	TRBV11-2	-	CASSRLLTGELFF	TGTGCCAGCAGCCGACTACTTACCGGGGAGCTGTTTTTT
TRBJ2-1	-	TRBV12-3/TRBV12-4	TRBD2	CASSPGLARGFF	TGTGCCAGCAGTCCTGGACTAGCCAGGGGGTTCTTC
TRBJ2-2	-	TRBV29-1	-	CSVVWTTTGELFF	TGCAGCGTCGTATGGACAACCACCGGGGAGCTGTTTTTT
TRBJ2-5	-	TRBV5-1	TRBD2	CASSLGPGGYQETQYF	TGCGCCAGCAGCTTGGGTCCGGGGGGGTACCAAGAGACCCAGTACTTC
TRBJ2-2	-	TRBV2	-	CASSEDITGELFF	TGTGCCAGCAGTGAAGATATCACCGGGGAGCTGTTTTTT
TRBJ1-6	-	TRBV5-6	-	CASSLNGRDVRNSPLHF	TGTGCCAGCAGCTTGAACGGGAGAGATGTTCGAAATTCACCCCTCCACTTT